This TCR beta chain comes out of a study of shared clonotypes between healthy human individuals. CD45RO-negative CD8 cells positively selected for CCR7 made up the naive population, which excluded terminally differentiated effector memory CD45RA+ cells. Overall study findings and caveats: The diversity represented, both genetic and in exposure history, was limited by few donors.

The CDR3 loop spans 12 amino acids. Deletions cut 1 base from V and 4 bases from J, with 4 bases between. Germline V lookup: CDR1 GTSNPN, CDR2 SVGIG (reference sequence). Concerning this clone: Its specificity is not known.

Generated by immunoSEQ multiplex PCR, the TCRdb table keeps only in-frame clones and is missing some. The data hold some 2 million clones, with about 95% observed a single time. The sequence came from a man aged 18 to 29 in good health. Input material: naive CD8+ T cells sorted from blood. The J gene is TRBJ1-4, the V gene TRBV30; no clear D gene. The chain's CDR3 is CAWSGYNEKLFF. DNA of the CDR3: TGTGCCTGGAGTGGCTATAATGAAAAACTGTTTTTT.